The next 27 T cell receptor beta chains were all read from a single sample in a study of OX40 agonist ivuxolimab in advanced cancers. Using immunoSEQ multiplex PCR, the repertoire was profiled, and TCRdb retains in-frame clones only, with some absent. Of around 100,000 clones in the sample, under 95% were seen once. This material consisted of CD4+ or CD8+ T cells sorted from blood, taken in a trial of the OX40 agonist ivuxolimab. The source is an adult with an advanced solid tumor such as melanoma, head and neck, liver or kidney cancer.

The DNA for the CDR3 is TGTGCCTGGAGTGGTCGATGGAAAGAGACCCAGTACTTC. Translated: CAWSGRWKETQYF. V usage is TRBV30 and J usage is TRBJ2-5; D not certain. Trimming cost V 1 base and J 3 bases, with 9 bases left between them. The CDR3 covers 13 residues. Germline CDR1 reads GTSNPN; CDR2 reads SVGIG (reference sequence).

The rearrangement links TRBV28 to TRBJ2-3, with D possibly TRBD2 on 6 matching bases. There are 15 residues in the CDR3. The germline V gene has CDR1 MDHEN and CDR2 SYDVKM. V lost 3 bases, J lost 2 bases, and 12 bases lay in between. This CDR3 reads CASSFGGTLTDTQYF. In DNA, the CDR3 is TGTGCCAGCAGTTTTGGAGGGACGCTCACAGATACGCAGTATTTT.

Of note for this clone: One junction end does not reproduce the germline sequence, and a read error may be involved. The chain combines TRBV28 with TRBJ1-2; possible D gene TRBD1, 5 bases. CDR3 length equals 11 residues. Germline loops: CDR1 MDHEN, CDR2 SYDVKM. The CDR3 reads CASSLRGTVFF. The DNA for the CDR3 is TGTGCCAGCAGTTTACGGGGGACCGTTTTCTTC.

The chain employs TRBV7-2 and TRBJ1-5, with 10 bases fitting TRBD1. CDR1 SGHTA and CDR2 FQGNSA come from the germline V gene. The CDR3 has 15 residues. Trimming took 5 bases from V and 7 from J; bases not matched to a gene: 8. CDR3 DNA: TGTGCCAGCAGCGCGGGACAGGGGTCTCGACAGCCCCAGCATTTT. It is translated as CASSAGQGSRQPQHF.

CDR3: CASSIRQGTTDTQYF. CDR3 sequence (DNA): TGTGCCAGTAGTATACGACAGGGGACCACAGATACGCAGTATTTT. This sequence joins TRBV19 and TRBJ2-3, with TRBD1 matching over 8 bases. Germline V gene data show CDR1 as LNHDA and CDR2 as SQIVND (reference sequence). V was clipped by 2 bases and J by 2 bases; unmatched bases: 3. The CDR3 consists of 15 residues.

This sequence joins TRBV28 and TRBJ2-7; TRBD2 matches at 14 bases. The CDR3 has 15 residues. CDR1 is MDHEN and CDR2 is SYDVKM in the germline V gene. V gave up 2 bases and J gave up 7 bases; unmatched junction bases: 4. CDR3 nucleotide sequence: TGTGCCAGCAGTTTAGGGACTAGCGGGAGTCGGGAGCAGTACTTC. Amino acids: CASSLGTSGSREQYF.

The rearrangement uses TRBV14 and TRBJ2-2; 15 nucleotides align to TRBD2. V lost 5 bases and J lost 4; bases outside the gene matches: 8. This CDR3 is built from 18 residues. The germline gives CDR1 SGHDN, CDR2 FVKESK. CDR3 residues: CASSTGLAGGPGTGELFF. The CDR3 DNA reads TGTGCCAGCAGCACCGGACTAGCGGGAGGGCCGGGCACCGGGGAGCTGTTTTTT.

In DNA form, the CDR3 reads TGTGCCAGCAGCTTAGGTAGCAGGGGTGGAGTGCGCATTATGAACACTGAAGCTTTCTTT. Protein product: CASSLGSRGGVRIMNTEAFF. The rearrangement uses TRBV7-6 and TRBJ1-1, with D possibly being TRBD1 (6 bases). CDR3 length equals 20 residues. Germline CDR1 SGHVS, CDR2 FNYEAQ. V lost 1 base to trimming and J lost 0 bases, with 24 bases between them.

V usage is TRBV15 and J usage is TRBJ2-3; D is uncertain. The germline V and J ends were trimmed by 8 bases and 5 bases, with 14 bases remaining between them. The CDR3 totals 13 residues. Germline V gene lookup returns CDR1 LNHNV and CDR2 YYDKDF (reference sequence). This CDR3 reads CATGPHLGDTQYF. CDR3 in DNA: TGTGCCACCGGACCCCACCTTGGAGATACGCAGTATTTT.

This chain joins TRBV4-1 and TRBJ2-7; tentatively, D is TRBD2 (6 bases). From germline, CDR1 is MGHRA and CDR2 YSYEKL. Trimming took off 0 bases at V and 3 bases at J, with 9 bases between the two ends. This CDR3 region has 14 residues. The CDR3 spells CASSQDGGNYEQYF. The CDR3 DNA is TGCGCCAGCAGCCAAGACGGAGGGAACTACGAGCAGTACTTC.

The chain has TRBV13 and TRBJ2-4, with 10 positions matching TRBD1. Germline CDR1 and CDR2: PRHDT and FYEKMQ (reference sequence). This CDR3 comprises 15 residues. Trimming removed 5 bases from V and 7 bases from J; junction bases left unmatched: 8. In nucleotides, the CDR3 is TGTGCCAGCAGCGTTTCCGGGACAGGGGTGAACATTCAGTACTTC. Translation gives CASSVSGTGVNIQYF. The variable domain in full, with the rest retrieved from reference TRBV13 and TRBJ2-4, is AAGVIQSPRHLIKEKRETATLKCYPIPRHDTVYWYQQGPGQDPQFLISFYEKMQSDKGSIPDRFSAQQFSDYHSELNMSSLELGDSALYFCASSVSGTGVNIQYFGAGTRLSVL.

This chain links TRBV7-9 with TRBJ2-1, with TRBD2 matching 11 bases. This CDR3 spans 15 amino acids. After removal of 3 bases from V and 9 bases from J, the junction contained 7 bases not matched to a gene. Germline assignment: CDR1 SEHNR and CDR2 FQNEAQ (reference sequence). The CDR3 DNA follows: TGTGCCAGCAGCTTTTGGTCTAGCGGGAGGTCTGAGCAGTTCTTC. Protein sequence: CASSFWSSGRSEQFF.

V usage is TRBV5-1 and J usage is TRBJ2-1, with a tentative D call TRBD2 (5 bases). The CDR3 spans 13 residues. V lost 5 bases, J lost 4 bases, and 10 bases lay in between. Germline CDR1 reads SGHRS; CDR2 reads YFSETQ. The CDR3 DNA follows: TGCGCCAGCAGTTTTCTAGCTTACAATGAGCAGTTCTTC. Protein sequence: CASSFLAYNEQFF.

This rearrangement joins TRBV19 to TRBJ1-1, with TRBD1 matching over 7 bases. Germline-derived CDR1 and CDR2 are LNHDA and SQIVND (reference sequence). CDR3 length: 15 residues. The J segment lost 1 base and the V segment lost 7 bases, leaving 9 bases of the junction unmatched. Written as DNA, the CDR3 is TGTGCCAGTAACCGAGGGGGCGCAGGGAACACTGAAGCTTTCTTT. It encodes CASNRGGAGNTEAFF.

This chain links TRBV2 with TRBJ2-5; D is possibly TRBD1 (6 bases). Trimming shortened V by 2 bases and J by 2 bases, and 9 bases separated the two germline ends. CDR1 and CDR2 from the germline V gene are SNHLY and FYNNEI. The CDR3 is 14 amino acids. CDR3 sequence (DNA): TGTGCCAGCAGTGAAAACAGGGATCAAGAGACCCAGTACTTC. It is translated as CASSENRDQETQYF.

This sequence joins TRBV7-9 and TRBJ2-7; D call uncertain. V dropped 1 base and J dropped 3 bases, with 7 bases sitting between them. The germline gives CDR1 SEHNR, CDR2 FQNEAQ (reference sequence). The CDR3 runs 13 residues. CDR3 nucleotide sequence: TGTGCCAGCAGCTTAGTCGCCGGCTACGAGCAGTACTTC. This translates into CASSLVAGYEQYF.

The chain combines TRBV19 with TRBJ1-2; D not certain. CDR1 and CDR2 from the germline V gene are LNHDA and SQIVND (reference sequence). The CDR3 covers 15 residues. Trimming left V 4 bases short and J 2 bases short, with 14 bases between. CDR3 residues: CASSKLPDGNYGYTF. Here the CDR3 DNA reads TGTGCCAGTAGTAAGCTACCGGACGGCAACTATGGCTACACCTTC.

The rearrangement uses TRBV9 and TRBJ2-7; D remains unclear. The germline gives CDR1 SGDLS, CDR2 YYNGEE. This CDR3 is built from 14 residues. Trimming removed 0 bases from V and 0 bases from J, with 7 bases in between. CDR3 nucleotide sequence: TGTGCCAGCAGCGTAGCCAGTACCTCCTACGAGCAGTACTTC. This gives the protein CASSVASTSYEQYF.

V is TRBV15 and J is TRBJ2-4, with TRBD1 matching over 7 bases. V gave up 5 bases and J gave up 8 bases; unmatched junction bases: 3. This CDR3 comprises 12 residues. Germline CDR1 and CDR2: LNHNV and YYDKDF (reference sequence). The CDR3 bases are TGTGCCACCAGCCCCCAGGGGGACATTCAGTACTTC. Amino acid sequence: CATSPQGDIQYF.

This clone was recorded once. This chain uses TRBV11-2 with TRBJ1-1; D is unclear. Trimming left V 5 bases short and J 7 bases short, with 14 bases between. CDR1 is SGHAT, CDR2 FQNNGV, per germline. The CDR3 extends over 13 amino acids. The CDR3 loop reads CASSHTIRGEAFF. DNA for the CDR3: TGTGCCAGCAGCCACACGATCAGAGGTGAAGCTTTCTTT. Full variable domain (rest looked up from reference TRBV11-2 and TRBJ1-1): EAGVAQSPRYKIIEKRQSVAFWCNPISGHATLYWYQQILGQGPKLLIQFQNNGVVDDSQLPKDRFSAERLKGVDSTLKIQPAKLEDSAVYLCASSHTIRGEAFFGQGTRLTVV.

This clone was counted a few times. The genes are TRBV5-8 and TRBJ2-3; D unclear. Per the germline V gene, CDR1 is SGHTS and CDR2 is YDEGEE. V dropped 1 base and J dropped 3 bases, with 6 bases sitting between them. CDR3 size: 13 residues. Here the CDR3 reads CASSLSPTDTQYF. In DNA, the CDR3 is TGTGCCAGCAGCTTGTCTCCTACAGATACGCAGTATTTT.

The V call is TRBV7-8, the J call TRBJ2-1; TRBD2 aligns across 13 bases. The junction had 13 bases not matched to a gene; V was cut back by 3 bases and J by 5 bases. There are 19 residues in the CDR3. CDR1 and CDR2 from the germline V gene are SGHVS and FQNEAQ. The CDR3: CASSFFRTSGRGGHNEQFF. In nucleotides, the CDR3 is TGTGCCAGCAGCTTCTTTCGGACTAGCGGGAGAGGGGGGCACAATGAGCAGTTCTTC.

The V gene is TRBV7-2, the J gene TRBJ2-5, with a tentative D call TRBD1 (5 bases). The CDR3 contains 15 residues. Trimming cost V 1 base and J 2 bases, with 11 bases left between them. Germline V lookup: CDR1 SGHTA, CDR2 FQGNSA. CDR3 in DNA: TGTGCCAGCAGCTTAGTTGGCAGGACACAAGAGACCCAGTACTTC. Protein sequence: CASSLVGRTQETQYF.

The chain combines TRBV19 with TRBJ1-3, with D uncertain. This CDR3 spans 12 amino acids. Germline V gene sequence: CDR1 LNHDA, CDR2 SQIVND (reference sequence). The V and J ends lost 5 bases and 4 bases respectively, with 6 bases between them. For the CDR3, the DNA is TGTGCCAGTAGTCCAGCGGGAAACACCATATATTTT. Its translation is CASSPAGNTIYF. Filled out from reference TRBV19 and TRBJ1-3, the complete variable domain reads DGGITQSPKYLFRKEGQNVTLSCEQNLNHDAMYWYRQDPGQGLRLIYYSQIVNDFQKGDIAEGYSVSREKKESFPLTVTSAQKNPTAFYLCASSPAGNTIYFGEGSWLTVV.

The sample holds one count of this clone. DNA for the CDR3: TGTGCCAGCAGCTTTAATCAGGGGGCTAATGAAAAACTGTTTTTT. Protein sequence: CASSFNQGANEKLFF. The chain recombines TRBV7-9 with TRBJ1-4, with 7 bases matching TRBD1. This CDR3 has 15 amino acids. The V segment lost 3 bases and the J segment 3 bases; nucleotides outside the gene matches: 4. Per germline, CDR1 SEHNR and CDR2 FQNEAQ (reference sequence).

This chain connects TRBV6-6 to TRBJ1-2; maybe TRBD1 (6 bases). CDR3 length: 15 amino acids. Looked up from germline, CDR1 is MNHNY and CDR2 is SVGAGI (reference sequence). Trimming removed 0 bases at V and 8 bases at J, with 16 bases between. The CDR3 is CASSYSDPGAGGYTF. CDR3 DNA: TGTGCCAGCAGTTACTCCGATCCGGGGGCAGGGGGCTACACCTTC.

The genes are TRBV4-1 and TRBJ2-1; D unresolved. The V and J ends lost 4 bases and 0 bases respectively, with 13 bases between them. From germline, CDR1 is MGHRA and CDR2 YSYEKL. The length of the CDR3 is 16 residues. The CDR3 is CASSLVEASSYNEQFF. CDR3 sequence (DNA): TGCGCCAGCAGCCTTGTCGAGGCCAGCTCCTACAATGAGCAGTTCTTC.